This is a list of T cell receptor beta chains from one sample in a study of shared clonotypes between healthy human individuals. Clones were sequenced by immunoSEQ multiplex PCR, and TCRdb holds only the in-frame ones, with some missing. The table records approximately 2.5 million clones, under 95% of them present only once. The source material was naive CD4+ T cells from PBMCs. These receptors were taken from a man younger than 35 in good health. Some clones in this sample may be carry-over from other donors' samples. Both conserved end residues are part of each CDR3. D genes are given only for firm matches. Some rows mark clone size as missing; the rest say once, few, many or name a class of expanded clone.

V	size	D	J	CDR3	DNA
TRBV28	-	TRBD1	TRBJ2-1	CASNDIKGAGGPNEQFF	TGTGCCAGCAACGATATAAAGGGGGCAGGGGGTCCCAATGAGCAGTTCTTC
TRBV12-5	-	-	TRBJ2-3	CASGLSLHTNTQYF	TGTGCTAGTGGTTTGTCCTTACATACGAATACGCAGTATTTT
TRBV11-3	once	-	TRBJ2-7	CASSLATGAYEQYF	TGTGCCAGCAGCTTAGCCACAGGCGCCTACGAGCAGTACTTC
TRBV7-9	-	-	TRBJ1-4	CASSPHGDGYNEKLFF	TGTGCCAGCAGCCCCCACGGGGACGGTTATAATGAAAAACTGTTTTTT
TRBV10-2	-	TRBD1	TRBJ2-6	CASRGNSGGAITFGANVLTF	TGCGCCAGCAGGGGGAATTCAGGGGGCGCGATAACTTTTGGGGCCAACGTCCTGACTTTC
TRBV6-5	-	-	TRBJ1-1	CASSRWSGTEAFF	TGTGCCAGCAGCCGCTGGTCGGGCACTGAAGCTTTCTTT
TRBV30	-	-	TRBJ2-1	CAWAPWEEQFF	TGTGCCTGGGCTCCCTGGGAGGAGCAGTTCTTC
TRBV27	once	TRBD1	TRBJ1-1	CASHRQGAEWYTEAFF	TGTGCCAGCCACCGACAGGGGGCGGAATGGTACACTGAAGCTTTCTTT
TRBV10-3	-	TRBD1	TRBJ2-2	CAISEHRGSNTGELFF	TGTGCCATCAGTGAACACAGGGGATCGAACACCGGGGAGCTGTTTTTT
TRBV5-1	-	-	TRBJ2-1	CASSPTGGSYNEQFF	TGCGCCAGCAGCCCGACAGGAGGATCCTACAATGAGCAGTTCTTC